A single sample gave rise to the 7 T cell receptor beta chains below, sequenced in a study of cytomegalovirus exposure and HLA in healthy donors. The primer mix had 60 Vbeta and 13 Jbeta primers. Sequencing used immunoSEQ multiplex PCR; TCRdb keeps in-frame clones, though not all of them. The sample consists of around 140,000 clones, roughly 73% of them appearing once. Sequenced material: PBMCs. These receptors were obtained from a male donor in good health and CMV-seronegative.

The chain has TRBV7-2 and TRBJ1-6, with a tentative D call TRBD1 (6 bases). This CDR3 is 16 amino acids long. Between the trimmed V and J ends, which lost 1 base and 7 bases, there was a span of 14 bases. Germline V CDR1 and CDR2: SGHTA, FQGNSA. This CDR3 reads CASSLGGGRTNSPLHF. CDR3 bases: TGTGCCAGCAGCTTAGGAGGGGGACGGACCAATTCACCCCTCCACTTT.

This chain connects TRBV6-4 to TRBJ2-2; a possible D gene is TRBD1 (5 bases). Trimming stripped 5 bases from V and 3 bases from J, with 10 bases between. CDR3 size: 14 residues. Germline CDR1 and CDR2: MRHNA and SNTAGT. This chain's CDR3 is CASSQGSDTGELFF. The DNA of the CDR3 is TGTGCCAGCAGTCAGGGATCGGACACCGGGGAGCTGTTTTTT.

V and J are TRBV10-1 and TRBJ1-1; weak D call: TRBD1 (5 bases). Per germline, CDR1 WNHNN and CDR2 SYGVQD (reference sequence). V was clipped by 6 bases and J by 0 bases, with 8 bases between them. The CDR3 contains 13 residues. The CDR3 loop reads CASRGHLNTEAFF. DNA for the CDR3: TGCGCCAGCAGAGGACATTTGAACACTGAAGCTTTCTTT.

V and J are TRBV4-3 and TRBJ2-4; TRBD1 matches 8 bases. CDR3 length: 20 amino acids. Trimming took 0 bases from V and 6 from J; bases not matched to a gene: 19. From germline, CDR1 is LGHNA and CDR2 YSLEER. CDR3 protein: CASSQDPIYRTGFLRNIQYF. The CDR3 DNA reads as TGCGCCAGCAGCCAAGATCCCATATACAGGACAGGGTTTTTACGAAACATTCAGTACTTC.

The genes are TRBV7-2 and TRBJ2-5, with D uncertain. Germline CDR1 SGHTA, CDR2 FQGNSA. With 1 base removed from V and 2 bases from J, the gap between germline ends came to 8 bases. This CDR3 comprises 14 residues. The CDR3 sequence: CASSLDESQETQYF. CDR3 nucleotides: TGTGCCAGCAGCTTAGACGAGAGTCAAGAGACCCAGTACTTC.

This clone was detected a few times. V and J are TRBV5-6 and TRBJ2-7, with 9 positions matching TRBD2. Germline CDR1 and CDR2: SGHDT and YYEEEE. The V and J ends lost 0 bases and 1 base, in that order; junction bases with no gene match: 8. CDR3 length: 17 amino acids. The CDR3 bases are TGTGCCAGCAGCTTGGTGTCGCTAGCGGGAAGTTCCTACGAGCAGTACTTC. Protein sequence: CASSLVSLAGSSYEQYF.

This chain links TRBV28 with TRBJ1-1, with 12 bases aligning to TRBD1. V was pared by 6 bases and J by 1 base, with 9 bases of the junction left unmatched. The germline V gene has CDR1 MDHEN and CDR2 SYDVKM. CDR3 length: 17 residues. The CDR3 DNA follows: TGTGCCAGCAGCTCTGGGGGACAGGGGGCCTCGAACACTGAAGCTTTCTTT. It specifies CASSSGGQGASNTEAFF.